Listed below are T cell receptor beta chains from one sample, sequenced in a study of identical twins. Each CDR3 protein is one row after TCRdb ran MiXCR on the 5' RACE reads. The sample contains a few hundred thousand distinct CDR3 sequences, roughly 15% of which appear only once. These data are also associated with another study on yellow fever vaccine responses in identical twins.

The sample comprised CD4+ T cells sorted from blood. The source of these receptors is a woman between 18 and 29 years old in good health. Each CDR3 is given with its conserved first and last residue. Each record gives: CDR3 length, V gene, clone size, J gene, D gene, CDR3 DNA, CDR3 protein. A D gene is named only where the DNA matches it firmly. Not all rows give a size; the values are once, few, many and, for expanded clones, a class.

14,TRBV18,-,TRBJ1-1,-,TGTGCCAGCTCATGGGATCGGGGGGGCACTGAAGCTTTCTTT,CASSWDRGGTEAFF
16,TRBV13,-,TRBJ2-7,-,TGTGCCAGCAGCTTAGTTGCAAGGGCCGGAACCTACGAGCAGTACTTC,CASSLVARAGTYEQYF
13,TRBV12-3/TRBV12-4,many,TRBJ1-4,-,TGTGCCAGCAGTTTAGCGGCAGGGGAAAAACTGTTTTTT,CASSLAAGEKLFF
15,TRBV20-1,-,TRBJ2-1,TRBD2,TGCAGTGCTAGGATGACTAGCGGGAATCGAGGTGAGCAGTTCTTC,CSARMTSGNRGEQFF
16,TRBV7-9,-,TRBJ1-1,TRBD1,TGTGCCAGCAGCTTACGGCCGGGACAGGGGGCAACTGAAGCTTTCTTT,CASSLRPGQGATEAFF
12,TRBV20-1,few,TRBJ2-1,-,TGCAGTGGTTGTGGAACCTACAATGAGCAGTTCTTC,CSGCGTYNEQFF
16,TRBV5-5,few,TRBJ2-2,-,TGTGCCAGCAGCTTCAATCTACACCCGGACACCGGGGAGCTGTTTTTT,CASSFNLHPDTGELFF
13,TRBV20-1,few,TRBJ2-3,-,TGCAGTGCGCATGGGAAGGGCACAGATACGCAGTATTTT,CSAHGKGTDTQYF
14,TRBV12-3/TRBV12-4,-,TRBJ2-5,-,TGTGCCAGCAGTTTATTTTACCAACAAGAGACCCAGTACTTC,CASSLFYQQETQYF
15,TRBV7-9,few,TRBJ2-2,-,TGTGCCAGCAGCTTAACTAGGGATTACACCGGGGAGCTGTTTTTT,CASSLTRDYTGELFF
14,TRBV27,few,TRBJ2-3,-,TGTGCCAGCAGTTTGAAGGCTAGCGACTCTACGCAGTATTTT,CASSLKASDSTQYF
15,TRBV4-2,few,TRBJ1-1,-,TGTGCCAGCAGCCCCCCTTCAGGGAGGTTGACTGAAGCTTTCTTT,CASSPPSGRLTEAFF
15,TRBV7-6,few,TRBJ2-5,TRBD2,TGTGCCAGCAGCTTAACTAGCGAAACACAAGAGGCCCAGTACTTC,CASSLTSETQEAQYF
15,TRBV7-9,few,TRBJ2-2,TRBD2,TGTGCCAGCAGCTTAAGCGGGAGCAGTGACGGGGAGCTGTTTTTT,CASSLSGSSDGELFF
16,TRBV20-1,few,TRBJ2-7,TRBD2,TGCAGTGCTAGAGCTCAAGGGAGCGGGAGGCCGTACGAGCAGTACTTC,CSARAQGSGRPYEQYF
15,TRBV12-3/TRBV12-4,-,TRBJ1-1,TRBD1,TGTGCCAGCAGTTTAAGGGGACAGGGGTATACTGAAGCTTTCTTT,CASSLRGQGYTEAFF
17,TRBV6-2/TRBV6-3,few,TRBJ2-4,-,TGTGCCAGCAGTTACTCTGGGCAGGGTGTAGCCAAAAACATTCAGTACTTC,CASSYSGQGVAKNIQYF
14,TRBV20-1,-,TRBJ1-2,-,TGCAGTGCTAGAGAGGCTGGGTCAGGTTATGGCTACACCTTC,CSAREAGSGYGYTF
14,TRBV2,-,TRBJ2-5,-,TGTGCCAGCAGTGAACGGGGGCGAAAAGAGACCCAGTACTTC,CASSERGRKETQYF
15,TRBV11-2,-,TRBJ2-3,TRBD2,TGTGCCAGCAGCTTCGGGACTAGCGGCACAGATACGCAGTATTTT,CASSFGTSGTDTQYF
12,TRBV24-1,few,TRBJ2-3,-,TGTGCCACCGCGCCCGAGGGGGATACGCAGTATTTT,CATAPEGDTQYF
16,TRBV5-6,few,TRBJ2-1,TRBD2,TGTGCCAGCAGCTTGGACGGGGCGGGAGTTGTCGATGAGCAGTTCTTC,CASSLDGAGVVDEQFF
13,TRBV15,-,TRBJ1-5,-,TGTGCCACCAGCAGAGGATTGAATCAGCCCCAGCATTTT,CATSRGLNQPQHF
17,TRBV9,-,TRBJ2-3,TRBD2,TGTGCCAGCAGCTCACGCCTTGTGGTAGCGGGCAAGGATACGCAGTATTTT,CASSSRLVVAGKDTQYF
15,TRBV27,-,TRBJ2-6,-,TGTGCCAGCAGTTGTATGAGCTCTGGGGCCAACGTCCTGACTTTC,CASSCMSSGANVLTF
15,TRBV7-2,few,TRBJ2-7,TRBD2,TGTGCCAGCAGCCCACGGACTAGCGGGAGGAAAGAGCAGTACTTC,CASSPRTSGRKEQYF
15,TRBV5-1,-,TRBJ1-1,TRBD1,TGCGCCAGCAGGATGTGGGACAGGGAATACACTGAAGCTTTCTTT,CASRMWDREYTEAFF
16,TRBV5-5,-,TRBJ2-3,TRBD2,TGTGCCAGCAGCTTGCTAGGCGGGAGCGGCACAGATACGCAGTATTTT,CASSLLGGSGTDTQYF
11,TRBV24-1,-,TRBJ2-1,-,TGTGCCACCAGTGATGGAAGGAAGCAGTTCTTC,CATSDGRKQFF
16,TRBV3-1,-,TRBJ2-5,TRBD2,TGTGCCAGCAGCCAACCACTAGCGGGGGGATCTGAGACCCAGTACTTC,CASSQPLAGGSETQYF
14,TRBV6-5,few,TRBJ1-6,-,TGTGCCAGCAGTTACGGGGCTTCCAATTCACCCCTCCACTTT,CASSYGASNSPLHF
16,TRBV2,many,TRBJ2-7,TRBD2,TGTGCCAGCAGTGAAGCACCTAGCGGGGCCACCTACGAGCAGTACTTC,CASSEAPSGATYEQYF
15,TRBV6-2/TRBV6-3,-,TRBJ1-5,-,TGTGCCAGCAGTTTTCAGGATTATAGCAATCAGCCCCAGCATTTT,CASSFQDYSNQPQHF
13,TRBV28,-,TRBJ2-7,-,TGTGCCAGCAGCCACGGGCCCATCTACGAGCAGTACTTC,CASSHGPIYEQYF
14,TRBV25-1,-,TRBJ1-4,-,TGTGCCAGCGCCAACAGCTATCCAAATGAAAAACTGTTTTTT,CASANSYPNEKLFF
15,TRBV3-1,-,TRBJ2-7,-,TGTGCCAGCAGCCAAGATGGCAGGGTCTCGGAAGAGCAGTACTTC,CASSQDGRVSEEQYF
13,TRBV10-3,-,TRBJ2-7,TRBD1,TGTGCCATCAGTGAACGACAGGGGGAGGAGCAGTACTTC,CAISERQGEEQYF
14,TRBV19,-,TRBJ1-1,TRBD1,TGTGCCAGTAGTCCAAGGGGGCTGTGGACTGAAGCTTTCTTT,CASSPRGLWTEAFF
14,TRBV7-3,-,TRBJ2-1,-,TGTGCCAGCAGCTTAACACCGGGAGCCCATGAGCAGTTCTTC,CASSLTPGAHEQFF
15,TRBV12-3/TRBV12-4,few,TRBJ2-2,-,TGTGCCAGCAGTTTTCGATCCGGAACTACCGGGGAGCTGTTTTTT,CASSFRSGTTGELFF
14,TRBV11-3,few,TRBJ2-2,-,TGTGCCAGCAGCGCCGGATCGAACACCGGGGAGCTGTTTTTT,CASSAGSNTGELFF
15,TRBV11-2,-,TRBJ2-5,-,TGTGCCAGCAGTTCCGTTGGGATTTCAGGGGAGACCCAGTACTTC,CASSSVGISGETQYF
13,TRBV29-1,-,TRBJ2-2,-,TGCAGCGTTGACAGGGTGGGGGCCGGGGAGCTGTTTTTT,CSVDRVGAGELFF